Below, 24 T cell receptor beta chains from the same sample are listed, as sequenced in a study of cytomegalovirus exposure and HLA in healthy donors. Method: immunoSEQ multiplex PCR; TCRdb's copy keeps in-frame clones and lacks some. Of a few hundred thousand clones in the sample, around 90% were seen once. Material for sequencing was PBMCs. These receptors were taken from a woman younger than 30 in good health and CMV-seronegative.

This rearrangement joins TRBV7-8 to TRBJ2-5; D unclear. Germline V lookup: CDR1 SGHVS, CDR2 FQNEAQ. The CDR3 is 15 residues long. The germline V and J ends were trimmed by 1 base and 1 base, with 10 bases remaining between them. The CDR3 bases are TGTGCCAGCAGCTTAGGCAGGTCCTTCCAAGAGACCCAGTACTTC. The encoded protein is CASSLGRSFQETQYF.

The chain employs TRBV2 and TRBJ2-5; no firm D call. Per germline, CDR1 SNHLY and CDR2 FYNNEI. This CDR3 spans 11 amino acids. Between the trimmed V and J ends, which lost 10 bases and 5 bases, there was a span of 11 bases. The CDR3 is CAILQAETQYF. The CDR3 nucleotides are TGTGCCATTTTACAAGCGGAGACCCAGTACTTC.

The V and J genes are TRBV5-1 and TRBJ2-6; 7 bases align to TRBD1. Trimming took 5 bases from V and 0 from J; bases not matched to a gene: 8. The length of the CDR3 is 17 residues. In germline, CDR1 is SGHRS, CDR2 YFSETQ. Here the CDR3 reads CASREGQVYSGANVLTF. The CDR3 bases are TGCGCCAGCAGGGAAGGACAGGTATACTCTGGGGCCAACGTCCTGACTTTC. Filled out from reference TRBV5-1 and TRBJ2-6, the complete variable domain reads KAGVTQTPRYLIKTRGQQVTLSCSPISGHRSVSWYQQTPGQGLQFLFEYFSETQRNKGNFPGRFSGRQFSNSRSEMNVSTLELGDSALYLCASREGQVYSGANVLTFGAGSRLTVL.

The genes are TRBV27 and TRBJ2-7; 7 bases align to TRBD1. CDR3 length equals 13 residues. In germline, CDR1 is MNHEY, CDR2 SMNVEV (reference sequence). V lost 2 bases, J lost 3 bases, and 1 base stayed unmatched. The CDR3 loop reads CASSLRQGYEQYV. The CDR3 DNA reads as TGTGCCAGCAGTTTACGACAGGGCTACGAGCAGTACGTC.

The rearrangement links TRBV27 to TRBJ1-3; 8 bases match TRBD1. The CDR3 consists of 15 residues. Germline CDR1 is MNHEY and CDR2 is SMNVEV (reference sequence). V gave up 7 bases and J gave up 1 base; unmatched junction bases: 6. CDR3: CASKMTGDSGNTIYF. DNA for the CDR3: TGTGCCAGCAAAATGACAGGGGATTCTGGAAACACCATATATTTT.

This sequence joins TRBV5-4 and TRBJ1-4; 9 nucleotides align to TRBD1. The ends lost 0 bases at V and 8 bases at J; junction bases unmatched: 8. The CDR3 is 16 amino acids. The germline CDR1 and CDR2 sequences are SGHNT and YYREEE (reference sequence). CDR3 DNA sequence: TGTGCCAGCAGCTTGGCATCCGGGACAGGGACCGAAAAACTGTTTTTT. Its translation is CASSLASGTGTEKLFF.

The gene calls are TRBV19 and TRBJ2-5; 14 bases are a match to TRBD2. This CDR3 is 16 amino acids long. CDR1 LNHDA and CDR2 SQIVND come from the germline V gene (reference sequence). V shed 3 bases, J shed 5 bases, and the junction held 5 bases outside the gene matches. The CDR3 is CASSMGLAGATETQYF. CDR3 DNA sequence: TGTGCCAGTAGTATGGGACTAGCGGGGGCGACGGAGACCCAGTACTTC.

V is TRBV30 and J is TRBJ2-7; 7 nucleotides line up with TRBD1. V lost 2 bases to trimming and J lost 2 bases; unmatched junction nucleotides: 3. The CDR3 contains 13 residues. Germline V gene data show CDR1 as GTSNPN and CDR2 as SVGIG (reference sequence). The CDR3 DNA sequence: TGTGCCTGGAGTCGACAGGGACCCTACGAGCAGTACTTC. Amino acid sequence: CAWSRQGPYEQYF.

The chain uses TRBV15 and TRBJ1-5; D is perhaps TRBD1 (5 bases). There are 19 residues in the CDR3. Germline V gene sequence: CDR1 LNHNV, CDR2 YYDKDF (reference sequence). The V gene lost 2 bases and the J gene lost 3 bases, with 23 bases spanning the gap. The CDR3 reads CATSRIGPKTDSNNQPQHF. CDR3 DNA: TGTGCCACCAGCAGAATCGGTCCGAAAACAGACAGTAACAATCAGCCCCAGCATTTT.

The chain joins TRBV7-9 to TRBJ2-7; TRBD2 matches 8 bases. Germline lookup yields CDR1 SEHNR and CDR2 FQNEAQ (reference sequence). V was clipped by 4 bases and J by 7 bases; unmatched bases: 12. This CDR3 has 15 residues. CDR3 DNA: TGTGCCAGCAGCTCAACCGGGACTAGTTTGGTTGAGCAGTACTTC. Residues: CASSSTGTSLVEQYF. Combining the CDR3 with reference TRBV7-9 and TRBJ2-7 gives the whole variable domain DTGVSQNPRHKITKRGQNVTFRCDPISEHNRLYWYRQTLGQGPEFLTYFQNEAQLEKSRLLSDRFSAERPKGSFSTLEIQRTEQGDSAMYLCASSSTGTSLVEQYFGPGTRLTVT.

The DNA for the CDR3 is TGTGCCAGCAGCGTTGGTTCGCGAGACACTGAAGCTTTCTTT. Amino acid sequence: CASSVGSRDTEAFF. V gene TRBV9 combines with J gene TRBJ1-1; no firm D call. V was trimmed by 2 bases and J by 3 bases, leaving 11 bases between them. CDR1 and CDR2 (germline): SGDLS, YYNGEE. This CDR3 spans 14 amino acids. Variable domain in full (rest from reference TRBV9 and TRBJ1-1): DSGVTQTPKHLITATGQRVTLRCSPRSGDLSVYWYQQSLDQGLQFLIQYYNGEERAKGNILERFSAQQFPDLHSELNLSSLELGDSALYFCASSVGSRDTEAFFGQGTRLTVV.

The CDR3 bases are TGTGCCATCACCCGGGAGACTACTGGAAACACCATATATTTT. It specifies CAITRETTGNTIYF. The chain joins TRBV10-3 to TRBJ1-3; D is unclear. Trimming shortened V by 7 bases and J by 2 bases, and 12 bases separated the two germline ends. Germline V gene lookup returns CDR1 ENHRY and CDR2 SYGVKD. The CDR3 spans 14 residues.

As DNA, the CDR3 is TGTGCCAGTAGTAGACCCGGGACAGTTCCCGATGAGCAGTTCTTC. Its translation: CASSRPGTVPDEQFF. The rearrangement uses TRBV19 and TRBJ2-1; 7 bases agree with TRBD1. Trimming cost V 4 bases and J 8 bases; bases outside gene matches: 11. This CDR3 spans 15 amino acids. Germline values: CDR1 LNHDA, CDR2 SQIVND (reference sequence).

This clone was seen a handful of times. The chain combines TRBV23-1 with TRBJ2-7; a weak D match, TRBD1 (6 bases). TRBV23-1 is classed as an ORF, of uncertain function. With 0 bases removed from V and 6 bases from J, the gap between germline ends came to 15 bases. The CDR3 is 15 residues long. The CDR3 sequence is CASSQSAVGASEQYV. CDR3 sequence (DNA): TGCGCCAGCAGTCAATCGGCTGTGGGGGCGAGCGAGCAGTACGTC.

V is TRBV5-1 and J is TRBJ2-3; 7 bases are shared with TRBD2. Losses at the gene ends were 0 bases for V and 4 bases for J; bases not matched to a gene: 8. The CDR3 loop spans 16 amino acids. Germline loops: CDR1 SGHRS, CDR2 YFSETQ. The CDR3 loop reads CASSLAWTSLADTQYF. The CDR3 DNA reads as TGCGCCAGCAGCTTGGCATGGACTAGTTTGGCAGATACGCAGTATTTT.

The chain has TRBV7-2 and TRBJ1-3, with D possibly TRBD1 on 6 matching bases. The length of the CDR3 is 14 residues. Germline CDR1 reads SGHTA; CDR2 reads FQGNSA. V was trimmed by 3 bases and J by 3 bases, leaving 9 bases between them. In DNA, the CDR3 is TGTGCCAGCAGCTTCCCAGGGGTTGGAAACACCATATATTTT. It codes for CASSFPGVGNTIYF.

Remarks on this clone: At one end, the junction sequence differs from germline, possibly due to a read error. This chain links TRBV7-9 with TRBJ1-3, with D tentatively TRBD1 (6 bases). CDR1 is SEHNR and CDR2 is FQNEAQ in the germline V gene (reference sequence). This CDR3 contains 13 residues. The CDR3 DNA follows: TGTGCCAGCAGCTTAACCGGTGGACAGCCCAGCGTTTTT. It encodes CASSLTGGQPSVF.

This clone was seen only once. The gene calls are TRBV29-1 and TRBJ2-2; 13 positions agree with TRBD2. Losses at the gene ends were 7 bases for V and 7 bases for J; bases not matched to a gene: 3. Germline V gene data show CDR1 as SQVTM and CDR2 as ANQGSEA. The CDR3 consists of 13 residues. The CDR3 protein is CSGRLAGGGELFF. CDR3 DNA: TGCAGCGGGAGACTAGCGGGGGGCGGGGAGCTGTTTTTT.

The chain links TRBV7-9 to TRBJ1-5; 8 bases are a match to TRBD1. Unmatched junction bases numbered 5, after V lost 5 bases and J lost 5 bases. This CDR3 has 14 residues. Germline loops: CDR1 SEHNR, CDR2 FQNEAQ (reference sequence). The DNA of the CDR3 is TGTGCCAGCAGCCTCGCACAGGGGGATCAGCCCCAGCATTTT. Protein product: CASSLAQGDQPQHF.

This chain connects TRBV9 to TRBJ2-7; D possibly corresponds to TRBD1 (8 bases). The CDR3 is made up of 15 amino acids. Trimming stripped 0 bases from V and 5 bases from J, with 15 bases between. The germline gives CDR1 SGDLS, CDR2 YYNGEE. The CDR3: CASSVGTGGVDEQYF. CDR3 in DNA: TGTGCCAGCAGCGTAGGAACAGGGGGGGTAGACGAGCAGTACTTC.

The rearrangement joins TRBV7-9 to TRBJ2-1; no firm D call. From germline, CDR1 is SEHNR and CDR2 FQNEAQ (reference sequence). The CDR3 is 14 amino acids. V was shortened by 5 bases and J by 3 bases, with 11 bases between the two germline ends. Here the CDR3 reads CASSNSSNYNEQFF. CDR3 nucleotides: TGTGCCAGCAGCAACAGCAGTAACTACAATGAGCAGTTCTTC.

The chain carries TRBV6-1 and TRBJ2-7; 7 bases map to TRBD1. This CDR3 is 17 amino acids long. V dropped 1 base and J dropped 0; count of bases not matched to a gene: 9. Germline V lookup: CDR1 MNHNS, CDR2 SASEGT. The CDR3 coding sequence is TGTGCCAGCAGTGAAGAACGGGGCAGGGGGAGCTCCTACGAGCAGTACGTC. Residues: CASSEERGRGSSYEQYV.

The CDR3 loop is CASSQGLASVYTQYF. CDR3 sequence (DNA): TGTGCCAGCAGCCAAGGGCTAGCTTCTGTATACACGCAGTATTTT. The V call is TRBV14, the J call TRBJ2-3; D might be TRBD2 (5 bases). Germline-derived CDR1 and CDR2 are SGHDN and FVKESK. Trimming cost V 1 base and J 9 bases, with 17 bases left between them. This CDR3 contains 15 residues.

The rearrangement links TRBV28 to TRBJ1-2; possibly TRBD1 for D (5 bases). Germline values: CDR1 MDHEN, CDR2 SYDVKM. Trimming shortened V by 11 bases and J by 5 bases, and 15 bases separated the two germline ends. The CDR3 is 12 residues long. The DNA for the CDR3 is TGTGCCTCGGGACTCGGGCCGTATGGCTACACCTTC. Translation: CASGLGPYGYTF.